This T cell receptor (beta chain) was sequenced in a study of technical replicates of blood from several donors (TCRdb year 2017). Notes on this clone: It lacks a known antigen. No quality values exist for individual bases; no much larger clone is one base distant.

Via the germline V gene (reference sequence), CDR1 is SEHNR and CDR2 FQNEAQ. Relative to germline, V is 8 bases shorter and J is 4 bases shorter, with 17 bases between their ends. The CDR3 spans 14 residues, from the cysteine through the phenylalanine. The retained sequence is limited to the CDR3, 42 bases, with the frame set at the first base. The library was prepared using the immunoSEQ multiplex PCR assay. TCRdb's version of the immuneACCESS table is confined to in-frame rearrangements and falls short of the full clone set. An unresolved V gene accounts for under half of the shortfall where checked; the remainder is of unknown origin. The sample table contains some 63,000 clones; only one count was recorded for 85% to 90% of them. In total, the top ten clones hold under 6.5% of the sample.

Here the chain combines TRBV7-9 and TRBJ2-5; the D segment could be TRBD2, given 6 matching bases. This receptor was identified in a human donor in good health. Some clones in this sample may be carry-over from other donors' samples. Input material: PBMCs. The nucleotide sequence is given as TGTGCCAGCGCCATTAGCGGCTTCCGAGAGACCCAGTACTTC. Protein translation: CASAISGFRETQYF.